These T cell receptor beta chains were read from a single sample in a study of PD-L1 blockade in urothelial cancer. Some clones are missing from TCRdb's copy, which holds only in-frame ones; the method was immunoSEQ multiplex PCR. The data contain over 35,000 clones, about 82% of them singletons. Material: PBMCs, obtained around atezolizumab (anti-PD-L1) treatment. These TCRs come from a man at least 80 years old with urothelial cancer. Both conserved end residues are part of each CDR3. D genes are given only for firm matches. Some rows mark clone size as missing; the rest say once, few, many or name a class of expanded clone.

clone size | CDR3 length | J gene | D gene | V gene | CDR3 protein | CDR3 DNA
- | 15 | TRBJ1-2 | TRBD1 | TRBV4-3 | CASSQEGTGVSRYTF | TGCGCCAGCAGCCAAGAAGGGACAGGTGTTAGTCGCTACACCTTC
- | 15 | TRBJ2-7 | TRBD1 | TRBV5-6 | CASSLGDRGASEQYF | TGTGCCAGCAGCTTGGGAGACAGGGGAGCGAGCGAGCAGTACTTC
- | 13 | TRBJ2-2 | TRBD1 | TRBV10-2 | CASRDRATGELFF | TGCGCCAGCCGGGACAGGGCCACCGGGGAGCTGTTTTTT
- | 16 | TRBJ2-3 | TRBD1 | TRBV6-6 | CASSPGTGYSTDTQYF | TGTGCCAGCAGTCCCGGGACAGGGTATAGCACAGATACGCAGTATTTT
- | 15 | TRBJ2-5 | TRBD2 | TRBV4-1 | CASSQDRAGGETQYF | TGCGCCAGCAGCCAAGATAGAGCGGGAGGGGAGACCCAGTACTTC
- | 15 | TRBJ2-5 | TRBD2 | TRBV6-5 | CASSYSGLAGETQYF | TGTGCCAGCAGTTACTCTGGGCTAGCGGGGGAGACCCAGTACTTC
- | 16 | TRBJ2-1 | TRBD2 | TRBV7-9 | CASSWIRGGRDTEQFF | TGTGCCAGCAGCTGGATCCGGGGAGGGCGAGATACGGAGCAGTTCTTC
- | 16 | TRBJ2-1 | TRBD2 | TRBV11-3 | CASSLGRLAGYNEQFF | TGTGCCAGCAGCTTAGGCAGACTAGCCGGGTACAATGAGCAGTTCTTC
- | 15 | TRBJ2-5 | TRBD2 | TRBV9 | CASSVGLAGGETQYF | TGTGCCAGCAGCGTTGGACTAGCGGGAGGAGAGACCCAGTACTTC
- | 14 | TRBJ2-7 | TRBD1 | TRBV6-5 | CASSPPTGGGEQYF | TGTGCCAGCAGTCCTCCGACAGGGGGTGGTGAGCAGTACTTC
- | 15 | TRBJ2-2 | - | TRBV7-6 | CASSLVGGTTGELFF | TGTGCCAGCAGCTTAGTGGGGGGAACCACCGGGGAGCTGTTTTTT
- | 14 | TRBJ1-1 | - | TRBV14 | CASSQDTGRAEAFF | TGTGCCAGCAGCCAAGATACAGGGCGTGCTGAAGCTTTCTTT
- | 14 | TRBJ2-2 | TRBD1 | TRBV6-1 | CASSQRTGWGELFF | TGTGCCAGCAGTCAAAGGACAGGGTGGGGGGAGCTGTTTTTT
- | 15 | TRBJ2-5 | TRBD2 | TRBV27 | CASRGLAGNQETQYF | TGTGCCAGCCGGGGACTAGCGGGAAATCAAGAGACCCAGTACTTC
- | 14 | TRBJ1-5 | - | TRBV6-5 | CASSYGRGSQPQHF | TGTGCCAGCAGTTACGGCAGGGGTAGTCAGCCCCAGCATTTT
- | 16 | TRBJ2-3 | TRBD1 | TRBV18 | CASSRPGQVYSDTQYF | TGTGCCAGCTCACGCCCGGGACAGGTCTATTCAGATACGCAGTATTTT
- | 16 | TRBJ1-2 | TRBD1 | TRBV28 | CASSFPTGGSIYGYTF | TGTGCCAGCAGTTTCCCGACAGGGGGCTCCATCTATGGCTACACCTTC
- | 16 | TRBJ2-1 | TRBD2 | TRBV5-1 | CASTTSGPNSYNEQFF | TGCGCCAGCACAACTAGCGGGCCGAACTCCTACAATGAGCAGTTCTTC
- | 13 | TRBJ1-5 | - | TRBV11-2 | CASSLGFLQPQHF | TGTGCCAGCAGCTTAGGTTTCCTTCAGCCCCAGCATTTT
- | 14 | TRBJ1-1 | - | TRBV14 | CASSQNSMNTEAFF | TGTGCCAGCAGCCAAAATTCAATGAACACTGAAGCTTTCTTT
few | 14 | TRBJ2-3 | TRBD1 | TRBV6-1 | CASSWDRGRDTQYF | TGTGCCAGCAGTTGGGACAGGGGAAGAGATACGCAGTATTTT
once | 14 | TRBJ1-1 | - | TRBV19 | CASSLGPRGTEAFF | TGTGCCAGTAGTCTCGGCCCGCGGGGCACTGAAGCTTTCTTT
once | 17 | TRBJ2-2 | TRBD2 | TRBV19 | CASTLGGSGTGTGELFF | TGTGCCAGTACCTTGGGGGGTAGCGGGACTGGCACCGGGGAGCTGTTTTTT
- | 15 | TRBJ2-5 | - | TRBV7-8 | CASSFETATGETQYF | TGTGCCAGCAGCTTCGAGACAGCAACAGGAGAGACCCAGTACTTC